The 6 T cell receptor beta chains below come from one sample, sequenced in a study of cytotoxic CD8 clonotypes in ibrutinib-treated CLL. The table came from immunoSEQ multiplex PCR; TCRdb's copy has only in-frame clones and leaves some out. Among roughly 47,000 clones, approximately 50% were seen once, and the ten largest hold about 31%. The source material was PBMCs, sampled after 12 months of ibrutinib treatment. The receptor source for this set is a human donor with chronic lymphocytic leukemia.

Comment on this clone: At one boundary the junction diverges from the germline segment, which might be a read error. This chain uses TRBV5-4 with TRBJ1-2; perhaps TRBD1 as D (6 bases). Per the germline V gene, CDR1 is SGHNT and CDR2 is YYREEE (reference sequence). This CDR3 comprises 11 residues. In DNA, the CDR3 is TGTGCCAGCAGCTTGACAGGGTTTACGGCCTTC. Amino acid sequence: CASSLTGFTAF. Together with reference TRBV5-4 and TRBJ1-2, the CDR3 gives the full variable domain: ETGVTQSPTHLIKTRGQQVTLRCSSQSGHNTVSWYQQALGQGPQFIFQYYREEENGRGNFPPRFSGLQFPNYSSELNVNALELDDSALYLCASSLTGFTAFGSGTRLTVV.

This clone was found once. The gene calls are TRBV28 and TRBJ1-5; D is ambiguous. Germline V gene data show CDR1 as MDHEN and CDR2 as SYDVKM. This CDR3 region has 13 residues. V gave up 3 bases and J gave up 5 bases, with 8 bases separating them. CDR3 DNA: TGTGCCAGCAGTTTTAGCGGAGATCAGCCCCAGCATTTT. Its translation: CASSFSGDQPQHF.

The genes are TRBV6-1 and TRBJ1-1; TRBD1 agrees at 9 bases. Germline CDR1 is MNHNS and CDR2 is SASEGT. Trimming removed 7 bases from V and 5 bases from J; junction bases left unmatched: 11. This CDR3 comprises 15 residues. CDR3 sequence reads: CASILMTGGRTEAFF. The CDR3 DNA reads TGTGCCAGCATCCTGATGACAGGGGGGAGGACTGAAGCTTTCTTT.

The chain employs TRBV15 and TRBJ2-5, with D perhaps matching TRBD1 (5 bases). Germline values: CDR1 LNHNV, CDR2 YYDKDF (reference sequence). The CDR3 runs 16 residues. V lost 4 bases to trimming and J lost 6 bases, with 21 bases between them. The CDR3 spells CATSTPSQGLLKTQYF. In nucleotides, the CDR3 is TGTGCCACCAGCACCCCGTCCCAGGGCTTACTAAAGACCCAGTACTTC.

There are a few counts of this clone. The rearrangement joins TRBV28 to TRBJ1-4; D gene ambiguous. With 7 bases removed from V and 1 base from J, the gap between germline ends came to 10 bases. The CDR3 sequence is 14 residues long. From germline, CDR1 is MDHEN and CDR2 SYDVKM. The CDR3 sequence is CASTRGLTNEKLFF. CDR3 nucleotide sequence: TGTGCCAGCACCCGTGGGTTAACTAATGAAAAACTGTTTTTT.

Concerning this clone itself: The same CDR3 is also encoded by other DNA sequences in this sample. V and J are TRBV29-1 and TRBJ2-7; D possibly matches TRBD1 or TRBD2 (5 bases each). Germline CDR1 and CDR2: SQVTM and ANQGSEA. V lost 6 bases to trimming and J lost 3 bases, with 15 bases between them. This CDR3 spans 13 amino acids. Here the CDR3 DNA reads TGCAGCGTAGGGACCGGTTGGAGCTACGAGCAGTACTTC. Residues: CSVGTGWSYEQYF.